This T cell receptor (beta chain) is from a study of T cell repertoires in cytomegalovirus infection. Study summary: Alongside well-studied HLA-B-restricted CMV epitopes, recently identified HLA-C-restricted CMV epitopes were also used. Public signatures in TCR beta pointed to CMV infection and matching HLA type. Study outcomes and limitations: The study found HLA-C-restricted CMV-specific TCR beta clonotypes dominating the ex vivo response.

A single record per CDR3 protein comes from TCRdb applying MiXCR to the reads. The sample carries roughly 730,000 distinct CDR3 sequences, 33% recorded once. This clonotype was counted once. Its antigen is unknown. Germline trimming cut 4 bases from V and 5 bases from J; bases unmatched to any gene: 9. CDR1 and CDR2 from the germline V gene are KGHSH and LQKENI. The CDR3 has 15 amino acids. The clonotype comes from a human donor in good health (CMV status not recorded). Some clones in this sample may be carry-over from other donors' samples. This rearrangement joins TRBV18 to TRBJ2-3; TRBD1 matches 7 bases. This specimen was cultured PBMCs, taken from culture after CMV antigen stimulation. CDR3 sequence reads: CASSLPTGWRDTQYF. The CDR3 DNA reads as TGTGCCAGCTCACTACCGACAGGGTGGCGAGATACGCAGTATTTT. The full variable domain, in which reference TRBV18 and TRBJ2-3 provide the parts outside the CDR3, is NAGVMQNPRHLVRRRGQEARLRCSPMKGHSHVYWYRQLPEEGLKFMVYLQKENIIDESGMPKERFSAEFPKEGPSILRIQQVVRGDSAAYFCASSLPTGWRDTQYFGPGTRLTVL.